In this sample, the clone carrying this T cell receptor (beta chain) turned up a few times. As originally analysed: Amplified reference gene primers provided the basis for estimating nucleated cell counts. Measured with immunoSEQ multiplex PCR; TCRdb has only the in-frame clones, and not every one. That table gives V, J and clone size, and the DNA gave D and trimming. The profile shows about 140,000 clones, 76% of them singletons. The sample comes from a study of blood T cell repertoires in COVID-19. Whole-study context: The United States, Italy and Spain supplied acute and convalescent COVID-19 samples. Sample material is recorded as cDNA or gDNA derived from T cells, B-cell-depleted T cells, or PBMCs.

CDR3 length: 16 amino acids. CDR1 SGHVS and CDR2 FNYEAQ come from the germline V gene. V was pared by 2 bases and J by 0 bases, with 14 bases between. The TCR originated in a woman of 80 years or more with active or convalescent COVID-19. The chain links TRBV7-6 to TRBJ2-7; D not certain. Sequencing was carried out using peripheral blood. The CDR3 sequence is CASSLWPATSSYEQYF. As DNA, the CDR3 is TGTGCCAGCAGCTTATGGCCTGCCACCAGCTCCTACGAGCAGTACTTC.